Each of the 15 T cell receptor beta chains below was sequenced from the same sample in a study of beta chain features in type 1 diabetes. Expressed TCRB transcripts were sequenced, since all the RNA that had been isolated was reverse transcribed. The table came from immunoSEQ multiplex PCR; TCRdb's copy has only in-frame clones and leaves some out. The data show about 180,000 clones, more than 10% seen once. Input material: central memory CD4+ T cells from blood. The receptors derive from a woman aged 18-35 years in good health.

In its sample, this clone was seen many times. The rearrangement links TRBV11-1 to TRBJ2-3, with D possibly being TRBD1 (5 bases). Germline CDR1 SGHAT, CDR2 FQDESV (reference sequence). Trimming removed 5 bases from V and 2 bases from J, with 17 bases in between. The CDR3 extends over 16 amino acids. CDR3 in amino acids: CASSPLRGQVTDTQYF. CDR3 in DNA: TGTGCCAGCAGCCCTCTTCGCGGACAAGTCACAGATACGCAGTATTTT.

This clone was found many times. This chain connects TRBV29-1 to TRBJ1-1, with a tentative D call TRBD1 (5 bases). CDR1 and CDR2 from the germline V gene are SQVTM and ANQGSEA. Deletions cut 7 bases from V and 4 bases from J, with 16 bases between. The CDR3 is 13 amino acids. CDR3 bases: TGCAGCGGGCGGGCAGGGAGGGGCACTGAAGCTTTCTTT. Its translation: CSGRAGRGTEAFF.

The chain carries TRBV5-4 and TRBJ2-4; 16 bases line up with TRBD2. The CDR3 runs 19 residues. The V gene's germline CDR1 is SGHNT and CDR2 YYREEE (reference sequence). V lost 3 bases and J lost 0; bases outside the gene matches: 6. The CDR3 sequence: CASSSQGLAGGLAKNIQYF. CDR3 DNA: TGTGCCAGCAGCTCACAGGGACTAGCGGGAGGGTTAGCCAAAAACATTCAGTACTTC.

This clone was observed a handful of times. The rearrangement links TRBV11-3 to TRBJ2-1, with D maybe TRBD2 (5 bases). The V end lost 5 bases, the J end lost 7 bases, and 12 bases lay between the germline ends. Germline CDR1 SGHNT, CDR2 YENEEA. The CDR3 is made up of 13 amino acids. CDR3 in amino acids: CASSLTRRNEQFF. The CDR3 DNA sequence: TGTGCCAGCAGCCTAACTAGGAGGAATGAGCAGTTCTTC.

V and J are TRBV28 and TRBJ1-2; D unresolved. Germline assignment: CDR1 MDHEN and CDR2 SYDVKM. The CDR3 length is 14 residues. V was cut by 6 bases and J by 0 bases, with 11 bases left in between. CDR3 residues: CASRSGNANYGYTF. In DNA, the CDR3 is TGTGCCAGCAGGAGCGGGAACGCTAACTATGGCTACACCTTC.

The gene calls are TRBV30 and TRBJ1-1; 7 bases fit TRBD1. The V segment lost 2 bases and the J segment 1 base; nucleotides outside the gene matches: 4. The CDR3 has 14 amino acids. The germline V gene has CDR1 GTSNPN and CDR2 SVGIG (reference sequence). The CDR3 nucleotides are TGTGCCTGGAGTCCTGACAGGGCGAACACTGAAGCTTTCTTT. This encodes CAWSPDRANTEAFF.

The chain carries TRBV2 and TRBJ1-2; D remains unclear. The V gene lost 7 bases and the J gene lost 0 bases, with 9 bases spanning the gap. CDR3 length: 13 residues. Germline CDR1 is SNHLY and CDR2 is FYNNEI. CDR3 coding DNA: TGTGCCAGCATCAGCCAGGCTAACTATGGCTACACCTTC. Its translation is CASISQANYGYTF.

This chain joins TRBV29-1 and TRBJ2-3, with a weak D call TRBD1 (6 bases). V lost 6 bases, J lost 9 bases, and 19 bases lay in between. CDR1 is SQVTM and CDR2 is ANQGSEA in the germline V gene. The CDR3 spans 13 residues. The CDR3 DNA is TGCAGCGTAAGACAAGGTGGGGGCGGAACGCAGTATTTT. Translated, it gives CSVRQGGGGTQYF.

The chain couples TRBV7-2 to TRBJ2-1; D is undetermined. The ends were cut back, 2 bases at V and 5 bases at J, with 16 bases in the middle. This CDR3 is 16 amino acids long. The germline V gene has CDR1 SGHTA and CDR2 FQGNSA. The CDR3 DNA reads TGTGCCAGCAGCTTAACCGGGTCGCGAATCGACAATGAGCAGTTCTTC. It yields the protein CASSLTGSRIDNEQFF.

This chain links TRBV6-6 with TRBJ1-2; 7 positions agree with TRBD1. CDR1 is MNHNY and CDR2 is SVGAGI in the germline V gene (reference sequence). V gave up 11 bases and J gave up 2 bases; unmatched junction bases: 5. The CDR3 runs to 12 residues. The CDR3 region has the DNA TGTGCCGGGAAACAGGGGAACTATGGCTACACCTTC. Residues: CAGKQGNYGYTF.

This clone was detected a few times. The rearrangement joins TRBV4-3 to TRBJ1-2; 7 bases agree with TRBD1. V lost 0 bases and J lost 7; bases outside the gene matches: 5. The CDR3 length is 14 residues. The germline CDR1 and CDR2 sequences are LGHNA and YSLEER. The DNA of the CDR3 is TGCGCCAGCAGCCAAGAGGAGACAGGGCGTGGCTACACCTTC. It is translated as CASSQEETGRGYTF.

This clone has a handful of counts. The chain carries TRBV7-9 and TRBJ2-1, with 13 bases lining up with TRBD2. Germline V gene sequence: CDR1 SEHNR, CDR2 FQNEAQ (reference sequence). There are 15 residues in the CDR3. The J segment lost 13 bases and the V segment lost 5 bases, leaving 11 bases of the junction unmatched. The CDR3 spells CASSLTSGRARFQFF. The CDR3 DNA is TGTGCCAGCAGCCTCACTAGCGGGAGGGCCCGGTTTCAGTTCTTC.

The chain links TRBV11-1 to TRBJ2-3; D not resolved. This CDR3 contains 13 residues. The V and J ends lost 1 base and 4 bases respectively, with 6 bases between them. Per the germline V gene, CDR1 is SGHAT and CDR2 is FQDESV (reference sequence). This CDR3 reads CASSLGVADTQYF. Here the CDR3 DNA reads TGTGCCAGCAGCTTAGGTGTCGCAGATACGCAGTATTTT.

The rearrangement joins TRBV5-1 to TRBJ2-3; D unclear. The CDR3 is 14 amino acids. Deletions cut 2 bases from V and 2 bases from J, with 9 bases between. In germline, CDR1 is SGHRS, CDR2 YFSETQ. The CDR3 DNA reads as TGCGCCAGCAGCTTACAGCTCCACACAGATACGCAGTATTTT. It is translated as CASSLQLHTDTQYF.

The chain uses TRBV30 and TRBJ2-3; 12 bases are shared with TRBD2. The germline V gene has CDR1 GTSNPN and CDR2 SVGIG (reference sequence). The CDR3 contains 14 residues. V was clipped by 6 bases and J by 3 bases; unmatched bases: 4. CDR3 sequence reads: CACQTSGSTDTQYF. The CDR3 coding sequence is TGTGCCTGCCAGACTAGCGGGAGTACAGATACGCAGTATTTT. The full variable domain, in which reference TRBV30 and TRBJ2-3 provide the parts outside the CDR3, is SQTIHQWPATLVQPVGSPLSLECTVEGTSNPNLYWYRQAAGRGLQLLFYSVGIGQISSEVPQNLSASRPQDRQFILSSKKLLLSDSGFYLCACQTSGSTDTQYFGPGTRLTVL.